The 28 T cell receptor beta chains below come from one sample, sequenced in a study of blood T cell repertoires in COVID-19. Some clones are missing from TCRdb's copy, which holds only in-frame ones; the method was immunoSEQ multiplex PCR. Here the sample spans under 80,000 clones, about four fifths being singletons. The sample comprised peripheral blood. These receptors all come from a man aged 60 to 69 with COVID-19, enrolled during active disease.

About this clone: Other nucleotide sequences from this sample produce the same CDR3. The V and J genes are TRBV27 and TRBJ2-7; TRBD1 matches 12 bases. Losses at the gene ends were 9 bases for V and 4 bases for J; bases not matched to a gene: 7. The CDR3 has 14 residues. Germline lookup yields CDR1 MNHEY and CDR2 SMNVEV (reference sequence). The chain's CDR3 is CASTPGQGAYEQYF. CDR3 nucleotides: TGTGCCAGTACCCCGGGACAGGGGGCTTACGAGCAGTACTTC.

V is TRBV6-5 and J is TRBJ1-1; D is unclear. Germline V gene data show CDR1 as MNHEY and CDR2 as SVGAGI. The length of the CDR3 is 11 residues. V gave up 2 bases and J gave up 6 bases, with 4 bases separating them. DNA of the CDR3: TGTGCCAGCAGTTACCGGTCTGAAGCTTTCTTT. Protein sequence: CASSYRSEAFF.

This sequence joins TRBV5-4 and TRBJ2-1; 11 nucleotides align to TRBD2. Germline values: CDR1 SGHNT, CDR2 YYREEE (reference sequence). The ends lost 1 base at V and 4 bases at J; junction bases unmatched: 7. The CDR3 sequence is 17 residues long. The CDR3 sequence is CASSLRLAGFRYNEQFF. CDR3 nucleotides: TGTGCCAGCAGCTTGAGACTAGCGGGATTTCGATACAATGAGCAGTTCTTC.

The V and J genes are TRBV5-4 and TRBJ2-1; D possibly corresponds to TRBD1 (7 bases). V was trimmed by 4 bases and J by 6 bases, leaving 17 bases between them. CDR1 and CDR2 from the germline V gene are SGHNT and YYREEE (reference sequence). This CDR3 region has 15 residues. This CDR3 is CASSPGTQGGNEQFF. The CDR3 DNA is TGTGCCAGCAGCCCAGGGACTCAGGGGGGCAATGAGCAGTTCTTC.

This clone was recorded once. The chain couples TRBV30 to TRBJ2-7; weak D call: TRBD1 (7 bases). CDR1 is GTSNPN, CDR2 SVGIG, per germline (reference sequence). V was pared by 2 bases and J by 5 bases, with 16 bases between. There are 14 residues in the CDR3. Here the CDR3 DNA reads TGTGCCTGGAGTCACTCTACAGGGGAGGACGAGCAGTACTTC. It encodes CAWSHSTGEDEQYF. The complete variable domain, with remaining parts taken from reference TRBV30 and TRBJ2-7, reads SQTIHQWPATLVQPVGSPLSLECTVEGTSNPNLYWYRQAAGRGLQLLFYSVGIGQISSEVPQNLSASRPQDRQFILSSKKLLLSDSGFYLCAWSHSTGEDEQYFGPGTRLTVT.

V is TRBV5-1 and J is TRBJ2-7; 8 positions match TRBD2. The CDR3 has 14 residues. Trimming took 6 bases from V and 5 from J; bases not matched to a gene: 10. Germline CDR1 reads SGHRS; CDR2 reads YFSETQ. The CDR3, as DNA: TGCGCCAGCACCTTTAGCGGGAATTCCCACGAGCAGTACTTC. This codes for CASTFSGNSHEQYF.

This rearrangement joins TRBV6-5 to TRBJ1-6, with a possible D match to TRBD1 (5 bases). V lost 6 bases and J lost 8, with 11 bases in between. The CDR3 is 13 amino acids. Germline CDR1 and CDR2: MNHEY and SVGAGI. The CDR3 bases are TGTGCCAGCAGAGGGGCAGGAGATTCACCCCTCCACTTT. Protein sequence: CASRGAGDSPLHF.

The rearrangement uses TRBV19 and TRBJ2-3; tentative D call: TRBD1 (6 bases). Trimming pared 4 bases from V and 0 bases from J, leaving 11 bases between. CDR1 is LNHDA, CDR2 SQIVND, per germline (reference sequence). This CDR3 is built from 15 residues. The CDR3 sequence is CASSKGQGSTDTQYF. DNA for the CDR3: TGTGCCAGTAGTAAGGGGCAGGGGAGCACAGATACGCAGTATTTT.

The rearrangement links TRBV9 to TRBJ1-3; D is undetermined. The length of the CDR3 is 12 residues. V lost 3 bases and J lost 2, with 3 bases in between. Germline values: CDR1 SGDLS, CDR2 YYNGEE. CDR3 in amino acids: CASSGAGNTIYF. The CDR3 DNA sequence: TGTGCCAGCAGCGGCGCTGGAAACACCATATATTTT.

This chain uses TRBV9 with TRBJ2-5, with unresolved D. V lost 0 bases to trimming and J lost 5 bases, with 8 bases between them. The CDR3 extends over 13 amino acids. CDR1 is SGDLS and CDR2 is YYNGEE in the germline V gene. CDR3 sequence reads: CASSVGSLETQYF. The CDR3 region has the DNA TGTGCCAGCAGCGTAGGGAGTTTGGAGACCCAGTACTTC.

This chain links TRBV5-1 with TRBJ2-7; possibly TRBD2 for D (6 bases). Germline CDR1 SGHRS, CDR2 YFSETQ. This CDR3 has 13 residues. The V end was cut by 0 bases, the J end by 4 bases, with 8 bases between. The CDR3 sequence is CASSLDRGYEQYF. The DNA of the CDR3 is TGCGCCAGCAGCTTGGATCGGGGGTACGAGCAGTACTTC. The whole variable domain, filled in from reference TRBV5-1 and TRBJ2-7, reads KAGVTQTPRYLIKTRGQQVTLSCSPISGHRSVSWYQQTPGQGLQFLFEYFSETQRNKGNFPGRFSGRQFSNSRSEMNVSTLELGDSALYLCASSLDRGYEQYFGPGTRLTVT.

The V gene is TRBV10-2, the J gene TRBJ2-5; D remains ambiguous. The CDR3 length is 11 residues. Trimming left V 6 bases short and J 5 bases short, with 7 bases between. From germline, CDR1 is WSHSY and CDR2 SAAADI. CDR3 coding DNA: TGCGCCAGCAGAGTTCGGGAGACCCAGTACTTC. Its translation is CASRVRETQYF.

CDR3 region: CASNPGARGQFF. The CDR3 DNA sequence: TGTGCCAGCAACCCAGGGGCCAGGGGGCAGTTCTTC. The chain combines TRBV28 with TRBJ2-1; a possible D gene is TRBD1 (6 bases). V was shortened by 7 bases and J by 12 bases, with 16 bases between the two germline ends. Germline V gives CDR1 MDHEN, CDR2 SYDVKM. The CDR3 has 12 residues.

The V call is TRBV5-1, the J call TRBJ1-4; D gene uncertain. Trimming removed 0 bases from V and 6 bases from J, with 6 bases in between. The CDR3 consists of 13 residues. CDR1 SGHRS and CDR2 YFSETQ come from the germline V gene. The CDR3 DNA sequence: TGCGCCAGCAGCTTGGTTGGAGATGAAAAACTGTTTTTT. Translated, it gives CASSLVGDEKLFF.

The V call is TRBV10-2, the J call TRBJ2-1, with 10 positions matching TRBD1. The length of the CDR3 is 22 residues. The V gene's germline CDR1 is WSHSY and CDR2 SAAADI. The trim removed 6 bases at V and 8 bases at J, leaving 31 bases unmatched. CDR3 nucleotide sequence: TGCGCCAGCAGCGTGAGGGACAGGGGACCTAGTTTAGCGCGGGAGTATAGCGATGAGCAGTTCTTC. Encoded protein: CASSVRDRGPSLAREYSDEQFF.

The chain carries TRBV10-3 and TRBJ2-7, with TRBD2 identical over 10 bases. The ends lost 2 bases at V and 3 bases at J; junction bases unmatched: 10. The germline gives CDR1 ENHRY, CDR2 SYGVKD. The CDR3 consists of 17 residues. CDR3 region: CAISEKLAGADFYEQYF. The DNA for the CDR3 is TGTGCCATCAGTGAGAAGCTAGCGGGGGCCGATTTCTACGAGCAGTACTTC.

The CDR3 nucleotides are TGTGCCAGTAGTATGGGACAGCAGGGGAGCAATCAGCCCCAGCATTTT. Its protein product is CASSMGQQGSNQPQHF. The rearrangement joins TRBV19 to TRBJ1-5; 7 nucleotides agree with TRBD1. V was pared by 3 bases and J by 1 base, with 6 bases of the junction left unmatched. Germline CDR1 is LNHDA and CDR2 is SQIVND (reference sequence). The CDR3 length is 16 residues. Supplemented by reference TRBV19 and TRBJ1-5, the full variable domain reads DGGITQSPKYLFRKEGQNVTLSCEQNLNHDAMYWYRQDPGQGLRLIYYSQIVNDFQKGDIAEGYSVSREKKESFPLTVTSAQKNPTAFYLCASSMGQQGSNQPQHFGDGTRLSIL.

The chain is built from TRBV3-1 (or the pseudogene TRBV3-2) and TRBJ2-5, with 9 nucleotides matching TRBD2. V shed 3 bases and J 6 bases; nucleotides not matched to a gene: 11. Germline V CDR1 and CDR2: LGHDT, YNNKEL (reference sequence). This CDR3 is built from 16 residues. The CDR3 region has the DNA TGTGCCAGCAGCCACCTATATAGCGGGAGAAGGAAGACCCAGTACTTC. Encoded protein: CASSHLYSGRRKTQYF.

The chain combines TRBV24-1 with TRBJ2-2; 7 positions agree with TRBD1. Germline lookup yields CDR1 KGHDR and CDR2 SFDVKD. The CDR3 totals 15 residues. J gave up 8 bases and V 6 bases, and 11 bases lay outside the gene matches. DNA of the CDR3: TGTGCCACCAGTAGGCAGGGGGTTACTTCAGGGGAGCTGTTTTTT. Residues: CATSRQGVTSGELFF.

The J gene is TRBJ2-7, the V gene TRBV6-5, with a possible D match to TRBD1 (6 bases). In germline, CDR1 is MNHEY, CDR2 SVGAGI. Trimming removed 6 bases at V and 0 bases at J, with 6 bases between. This CDR3 has 12 residues. In nucleotides, the CDR3 is TGTGCCAGCAGACAGGGCTCCTACGAGCAGTACTTC. This encodes CASRQGSYEQYF.

The chain has TRBV19 and TRBJ1-5; a possible D gene is TRBD1 (5 bases). V shed 3 bases and J shed 6 bases, with 9 bases lying between them. Germline values: CDR1 LNHDA, CDR2 SQIVND (reference sequence). This CDR3 has 13 amino acids. Written as DNA, the CDR3 is TGTGCCAGTAGTATTACCACAGGTCAGCCCCAGCATTTT. This gives the protein CASSITTGQPQHF.

The chain has TRBV2 and TRBJ2-7, with 7 bases that match TRBD2. The CDR3 length is 13 residues. V gave up 7 bases and J gave up 5 bases; unmatched junction bases: 8. The germline V gene has CDR1 SNHLY and CDR2 FYNNEI. CDR3 protein: CASKSGMNNEQYF. The DNA of the CDR3 is TGTGCCAGCAAGAGCGGGATGAACAACGAGCAGTACTTC.

This clone came up a few times. J is TRBJ2-3 and V is TRBV5-1; 10 nucleotides align to TRBD2. CDR3 length: 16 residues. Trimming at V came to 2 bases and at J to 3 bases, leaving 6 bases not matched to a gene. The V gene's germline CDR1 is SGHRS and CDR2 YFSETQ. DNA of the CDR3: TGCGCCAGCAGCTTTGCAAAGACTAGCGGGACAGATACGCAGTATTTT. Its translation: CASSFAKTSGTDTQYF.

V is TRBV3-1 (or the pseudogene TRBV3-2) and J is TRBJ2-7; no reliable D call. Trimming pared 5 bases from V and 2 bases from J, leaving 7 bases between. This CDR3 has 12 residues. Germline V gene data show CDR1 as LGHDT and CDR2 as YNNKEL (reference sequence). CDR3 bases: TGTGCCAGCAGCTACAGTACCTACGAGCAGTACTTC. Protein product: CASSYSTYEQYF.

The chain has TRBV3-1 (or the pseudogene TRBV3-2) and TRBJ2-3; D remains ambiguous. CDR3 length: 15 amino acids. Between the trimmed V and J ends, which lost 4 bases and 6 bases, there was a span of 17 bases. Germline assignment: CDR1 LGHDT and CDR2 YNNKEL (reference sequence). The CDR3 protein is CASSPDRLFTDTQYF. CDR3 sequence (DNA): TGTGCCAGCAGCCCCGATAGATTATTCACTGATACGCAGTATTTT.

As DNA, the CDR3 is TGTGCCAGTAGGTGGCCCGGGACAGGGGATACAGATACGCAGTATTTT. As protein: CASRWPGTGDTDTQYF. The chain combines TRBV19 with TRBJ2-3; 10 nucleotides align to TRBD1. CDR3 size: 16 residues. CDR1 is LNHDA and CDR2 is SQIVND in the germline V gene (reference sequence). The V segment lost 6 bases and the J segment 3 bases; nucleotides outside the gene matches: 9.

The V call is TRBV6-6, the J call TRBJ1-2; the match to TRBD1 covers 8 bases. CDR1 and CDR2 from the germline V gene are MNHNY and SVGAGI (reference sequence). The CDR3 has 13 residues. J lost 8 bases, V lost 5 bases, and 7 bases had no gene match. For the CDR3, the DNA is TGTGCCAGCAGTCCGACAGGGGAAGGAGGCTACACCTTC. It encodes CASSPTGEGGYTF.

The rearrangement links TRBV10-3 to TRBJ2-7; 12 positions agree with TRBD2. The germline V gene has CDR1 ENHRY and CDR2 SYGVKD. J was trimmed by 4 bases and V by 10 bases; bases with no gene match: 5. The CDR3 has 13 residues. CDR3 sequence (DNA): TGTGCCACCACACTAGCGGGGGGTTACGAGCAGTACTTC. It yields the protein CATTLAGGYEQYF.